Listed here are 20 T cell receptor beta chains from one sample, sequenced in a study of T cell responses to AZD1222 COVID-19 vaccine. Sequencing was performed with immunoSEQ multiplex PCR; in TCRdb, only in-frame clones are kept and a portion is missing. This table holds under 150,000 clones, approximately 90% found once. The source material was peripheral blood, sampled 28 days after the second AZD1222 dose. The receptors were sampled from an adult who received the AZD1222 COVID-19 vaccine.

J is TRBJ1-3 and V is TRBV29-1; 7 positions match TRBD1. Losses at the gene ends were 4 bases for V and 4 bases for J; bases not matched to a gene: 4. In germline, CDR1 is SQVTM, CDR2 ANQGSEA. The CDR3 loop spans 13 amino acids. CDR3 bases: TGCAGCGTTGCCCCGACAGGGGGAAACACCATATATTTT. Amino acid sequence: CSVAPTGGNTIYF. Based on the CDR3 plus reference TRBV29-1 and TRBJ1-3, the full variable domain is SAVISQKPSRDICQRGTSLTIQCQVDSQVTMMFWYRQQPGQSLTLIATANQGSEATYESGFVIDKFPISRPNLTFSTLTVSNMSPEDSSIYLCSVAPTGGNTIYFGEGSWLTVV.

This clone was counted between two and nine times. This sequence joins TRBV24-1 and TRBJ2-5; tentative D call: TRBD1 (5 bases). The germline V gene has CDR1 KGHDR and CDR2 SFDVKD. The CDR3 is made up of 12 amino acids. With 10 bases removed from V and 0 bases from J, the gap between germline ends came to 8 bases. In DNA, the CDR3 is TGTGCCACGCAGGGCTACCAAGAGACCCAGTACTTC. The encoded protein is CATQGYQETQYF.

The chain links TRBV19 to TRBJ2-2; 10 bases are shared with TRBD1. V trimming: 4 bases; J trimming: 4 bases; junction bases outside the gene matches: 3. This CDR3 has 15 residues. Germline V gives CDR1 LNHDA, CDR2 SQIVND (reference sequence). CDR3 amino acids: CASSTGQGFTGELFF. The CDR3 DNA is TGTGCCAGTAGTACGGGACAGGGGTTCACCGGGGAGCTGTTTTTT.

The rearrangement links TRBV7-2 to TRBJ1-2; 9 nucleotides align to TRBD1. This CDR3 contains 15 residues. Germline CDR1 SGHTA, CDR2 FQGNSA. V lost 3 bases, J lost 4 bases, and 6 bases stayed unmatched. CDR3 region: CASSFRDRALYGYTF. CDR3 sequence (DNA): TGTGCCAGCAGCTTCCGGGACAGGGCCCTCTATGGCTACACCTTC.

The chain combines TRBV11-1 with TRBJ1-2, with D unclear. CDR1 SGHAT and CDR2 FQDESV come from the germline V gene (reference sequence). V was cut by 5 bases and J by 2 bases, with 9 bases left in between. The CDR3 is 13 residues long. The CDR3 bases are TGTGCCAGCAGCCCCGGACGAAACTATGGCTACACCTTC. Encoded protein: CASSPGRNYGYTF.

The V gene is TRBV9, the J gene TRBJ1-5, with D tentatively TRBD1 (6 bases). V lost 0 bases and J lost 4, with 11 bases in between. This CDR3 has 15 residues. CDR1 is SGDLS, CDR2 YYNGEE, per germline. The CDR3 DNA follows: TGTGCCAGCAGCGTAGAGGGGGGGCGGAATCAGCCCCAGCATTTT. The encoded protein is CASSVEGGRNQPQHF.

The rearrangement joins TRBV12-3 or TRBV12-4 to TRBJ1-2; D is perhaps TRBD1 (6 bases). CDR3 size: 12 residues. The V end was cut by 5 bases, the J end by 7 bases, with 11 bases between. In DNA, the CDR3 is TGTGCCAGCAGTCATACAGGGAGTGGCTACACCTTC. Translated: CASSHTGSGYTF.

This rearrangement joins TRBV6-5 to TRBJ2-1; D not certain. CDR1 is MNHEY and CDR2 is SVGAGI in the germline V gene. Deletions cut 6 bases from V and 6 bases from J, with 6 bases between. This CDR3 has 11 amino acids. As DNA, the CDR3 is TGTGCCAGCAGGCGCGCCAATGAGCAGTTCTTC. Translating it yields CASRRANEQFF.

CDR3 loop: CASGQNYGYTF. The CDR3, as DNA: TGTGCCAGCGGGCAGAACTATGGCTACACCTTC. The chain joins TRBV25-1 to TRBJ1-2, with D unclear. Trimming stripped 8 bases from V and 2 bases from J, with 6 bases between. In germline, CDR1 is MGHDK, CDR2 SYGVNS. The CDR3 consists of 11 residues.

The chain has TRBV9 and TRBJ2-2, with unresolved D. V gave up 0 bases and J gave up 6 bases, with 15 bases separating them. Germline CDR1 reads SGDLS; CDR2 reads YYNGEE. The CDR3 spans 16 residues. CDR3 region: CASSVGSSYVSGELFF. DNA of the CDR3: TGTGCCAGCAGCGTAGGAAGCAGCTACGTCTCCGGGGAGCTGTTTTTT.

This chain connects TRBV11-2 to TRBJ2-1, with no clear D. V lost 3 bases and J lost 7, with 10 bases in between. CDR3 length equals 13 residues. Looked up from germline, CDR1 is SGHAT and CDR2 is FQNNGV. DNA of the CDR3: TGTGCCAGCAGCTTTGCCGGTTATAATGAGCAGTTCTTC. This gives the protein CASSFAGYNEQFF. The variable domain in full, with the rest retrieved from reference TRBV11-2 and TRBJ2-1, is EAGVAQSPRYKIIEKRQSVAFWCNPISGHATLYWYQQILGQGPKLLIQFQNNGVVDDSQLPKDRFSAERLKGVDSTLKIQPAKLEDSAVYLCASSFAGYNEQFFGPGTRLTVL.

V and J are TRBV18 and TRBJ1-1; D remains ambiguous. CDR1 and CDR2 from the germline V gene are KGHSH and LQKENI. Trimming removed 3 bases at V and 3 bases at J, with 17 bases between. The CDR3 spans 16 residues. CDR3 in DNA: TGTGCCAGCTCACCGCTAATCTCCTACGAGGACACTGAAGCTTTCTTT. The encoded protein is CASSPLISYEDTEAFF.

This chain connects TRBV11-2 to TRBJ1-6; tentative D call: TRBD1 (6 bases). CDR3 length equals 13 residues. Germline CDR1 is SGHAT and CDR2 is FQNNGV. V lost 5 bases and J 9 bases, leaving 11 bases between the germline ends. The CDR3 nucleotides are TGTGCCAGCAGCCAGGACAGAATTTCACCCCTCCACTTT. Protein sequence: CASSQDRISPLHF.

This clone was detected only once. Here the CDR3 DNA reads TGCGCCAGCAGCTTGGAGTTGGCAAATGGGAACACTGAAGCTTTCTTT. It specifies CASSLELANGNTEAFF. The chain recombines TRBV5-1 with TRBJ1-1; D ambiguous. V lost 0 bases, J lost 1 base, and 13 bases lay in between. The CDR3 consists of 16 residues. Germline loops: CDR1 SGHRS, CDR2 YFSETQ.

The CDR3 coding sequence is TGTGCCAGCAGCTTTCCAGCGGGGGGGTCTGGGGCCAACGTCCTGACTTTC. It codes for CASSFPAGGSGANVLTF. The chain has TRBV5-4 and TRBJ2-6, with 10 bases fitting TRBD2. This CDR3 comprises 17 residues. The germline V gene has CDR1 SGHNT and CDR2 YYREEE (reference sequence). V lost 2 bases and J lost 1; bases outside the gene matches: 3.

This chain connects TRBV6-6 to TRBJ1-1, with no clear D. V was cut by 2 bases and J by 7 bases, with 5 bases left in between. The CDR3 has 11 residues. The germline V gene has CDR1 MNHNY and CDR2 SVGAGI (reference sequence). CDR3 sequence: CASSYIDEAFF. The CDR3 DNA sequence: TGTGCCAGCAGTTACATTGATGAAGCTTTCTTT.

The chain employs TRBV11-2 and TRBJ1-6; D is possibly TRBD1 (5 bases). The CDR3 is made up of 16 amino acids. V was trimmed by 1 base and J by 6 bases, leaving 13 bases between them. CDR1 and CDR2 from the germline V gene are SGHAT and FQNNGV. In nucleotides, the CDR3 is TGTGCCAGCAGCTTAGTGGCAGGGTCGGTTAATTCACCCCTCCACTTT. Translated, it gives CASSLVAGSVNSPLHF. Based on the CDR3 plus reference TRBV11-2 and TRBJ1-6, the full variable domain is EAGVAQSPRYKIIEKRQSVAFWCNPISGHATLYWYQQILGQGPKLLIQFQNNGVVDDSQLPKDRFSAERLKGVDSTLKIQPAKLEDSAVYLCASSLVAGSVNSPLHFGNGTRLTVT.

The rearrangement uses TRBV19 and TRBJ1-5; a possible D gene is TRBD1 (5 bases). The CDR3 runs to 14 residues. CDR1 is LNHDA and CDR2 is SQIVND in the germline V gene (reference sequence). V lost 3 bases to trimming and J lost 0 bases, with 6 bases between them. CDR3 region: CASSIDSSNQPQHF. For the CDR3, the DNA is TGTGCCAGTAGTATCGACAGTAGCAATCAGCCCCAGCATTTT.

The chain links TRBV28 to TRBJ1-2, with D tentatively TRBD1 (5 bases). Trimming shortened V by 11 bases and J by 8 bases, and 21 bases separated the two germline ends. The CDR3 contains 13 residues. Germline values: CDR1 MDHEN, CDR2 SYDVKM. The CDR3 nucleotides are TGTGCCGGTGGCGGATCCGGGGCCGGAGGCTACACCTTC. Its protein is CAGGGSGAGGYTF.

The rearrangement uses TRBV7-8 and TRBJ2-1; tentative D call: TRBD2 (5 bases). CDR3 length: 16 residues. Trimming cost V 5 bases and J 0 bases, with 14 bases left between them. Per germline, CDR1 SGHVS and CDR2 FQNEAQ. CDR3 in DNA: TGTGCCAGCAGCACACCTAGCCTGAGCTCCTACAATGAGCAGTTCTTC. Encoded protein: CASSTPSLSSYNEQFF.